The next 20 T cell receptor beta chains were all read from a single sample in a study of T-cell reconstitution after alpha-beta-depleted transplantation in children. Unique molecular identifiers tagged the TCRbeta library. TCRdb reanalysed the PCR reads using MiXCR and keeps one entry per CDR3 protein. The sample lists about 610,000 distinct CDR3 sequences, over 9.5% occurring once. This material consisted of PBMCs from the stem cell graft donor, taken from the stem cell graft. The source is a human donor who donated a stem cell graft to a child with acute myeloid leukemia.

Only a few counts were recorded for this clonotype. The V and J genes are TRBV12-3 or TRBV12-4 and TRBJ1-4, with unresolved D. The V and J ends lost 4 bases and 1 base respectively, with 7 bases between them. The CDR3 is 14 amino acids. In DNA form, the CDR3 reads TGTGCCAGCAGTTCGACACTAACTAATGAAAAACTGTTTTTT. Residues: CASSSTLTNEKLFF.

This clonotype was recorded many times. The gene calls are TRBV7-3 and TRBJ2-3; D possibly corresponds to TRBD1 (6 bases). CDR3 size: 14 residues. Trimming left V 3 bases short and J 7 bases short, with 14 bases between. The germline gives CDR1 SGHTA, CDR2 FQGTGA. CDR3 nucleotides: TGTGCCAGCAGCTTGTACAGGGAGACCCATACGCAGTATTTT. Protein sequence: CASSLYRETHTQYF.

The rearrangement uses TRBV23-1 and TRBJ1-5, with a tentative D call TRBD1 (6 bases). TRBV23-1 is placed among ORFs of uncertain function. The length of the CDR3 is 19 residues. V gave up 6 bases and J gave up 0 bases, with 24 bases separating them. CDR3 protein: CASSPRWGAPEYSNQPQHF. In nucleotides, the CDR3 is TGCGCCAGCAGCCCCCGGTGGGGGGCCCCGGAGTATAGCAATCAGCCCCAGCATTTT.

The chain is built from TRBV7-9 and TRBJ2-4; TRBD2 aligns across 7 bases. The CDR3 contains 12 residues. V was clipped by 5 bases and J by 13 bases; unmatched bases: 8. In germline, CDR1 is SEHNR, CDR2 FQNEAQ (reference sequence). As DNA, the CDR3 is TGTGCCAGCAGCCCAGAAGGGGAGGGGCAGTACTTC. Translated, it gives CASSPEGEGQYF.

This clonotype was counted a few times. The chain couples TRBV20-1 to TRBJ2-3; no clear D gene. The CDR3 totals 14 residues. The germline V and J ends were trimmed by 5 bases and 0 bases, with 12 bases remaining between them. CDR1 and CDR2 from the germline V gene are DFQATT and SNEGSKA (reference sequence). The CDR3 DNA is TGCAGTGCTCACCCAATCGGCAGCACAGATACGCAGTATTTT. This gives the protein CSAHPIGSTDTQYF.

This clonotype appeared many times. The chain joins TRBV7-2 to TRBJ2-3, with D perhaps matching TRBD2 (6 bases). The germline CDR1 and CDR2 sequences are SGHTA and FQGNSA. The V gene lost 6 bases and the J gene lost 3 bases, with 16 bases spanning the gap. The CDR3 length is 15 residues. CDR3 sequence reads: CASRGGETRTDTQYF. The DNA for the CDR3 is TGTGCCAGCAGGGGGGGAGAAACACGGACAGATACGCAGTATTTT.

This clonotype has ten or more counts. The chain combines TRBV7-2 with TRBJ2-3; D remains ambiguous. The CDR3 runs 11 residues. V lost 4 bases, J lost 6 bases, and 5 bases lay in between. Germline V lookup: CDR1 SGHTA, CDR2 FQGNSA. The CDR3 nucleotides read TGTGCCAGCAGCTATGCCGATACGCAGTATTTT. Its protein is CASSYADTQYF.

This clonotype was detected ten times or more. The V and J genes are TRBV27 and TRBJ2-5, with a possible D match to TRBD1 (5 bases). Per germline, CDR1 MNHEY and CDR2 SMNVEV (reference sequence). The CDR3 covers 12 residues. The V gene lost 6 bases and the J gene lost 3 bases, with 8 bases spanning the gap. CDR3 DNA: TGTGCCAGCAGGGGGCTCGAAGAGACCCAGTACTTC. This translates into CASRGLEETQYF.

The V gene is TRBV9, the J gene TRBJ1-1, with D possibly TRBD1 on 6 matching bases. CDR1 is SGDLS and CDR2 is YYNGEE in the germline V gene. Trimming shortened V by 3 bases and J by 1 base, and 13 bases separated the two germline ends. The CDR3 has 15 amino acids. CDR3 in DNA: TGTGCCAGCAGCGCCGCCGGGGGGCGGAACACTGAAGCTTTCTTT. This encodes CASSAAGGRNTEAFF.

This clonotype came up a few times. V usage is TRBV3-1 and J usage is TRBJ1-1; D uncertain. CDR1 and CDR2 from the germline V gene are LGHDT and YNNKEL (reference sequence). CDR3 length equals 14 residues. V was cut by 1 base and J by 1 base, with 7 bases left in between. The CDR3 DNA follows: TGTGCCAGCAGCCAAGGGTGGAGGAACACTGAAGCTTTCTTT. Its translation: CASSQGWRNTEAFF.

CDR3 bases: TGTGCCAGCAGCTCGGCCTCGGGTAGCGGAAGCTCCTACGAGCAGTACTTC. It codes for CASSSASGSGSSYEQYF. J is TRBJ2-7 and V is TRBV11-3, with D maybe TRBD2 (6 bases). CDR1 SGHNT and CDR2 YENEEA come from the germline V gene. The V and J ends lost 4 bases and 0 bases respectively, with 19 bases between them. CDR3 length: 17 amino acids.

The chain combines TRBV11-2 with TRBJ2-5, with 8 bases identical to TRBD1. The CDR3 spans 15 residues. The V gene's germline CDR1 is SGHAT and CDR2 FQNNGV. The trim removed 4 bases at V and 4 bases at J, leaving 8 bases unmatched. CDR3 sequence: CASSYDRGVTETQYF. CDR3 nucleotide sequence: TGTGCCAGCAGCTATGACAGGGGAGTGACAGAGACCCAGTACTTC.

This clonotype was found many times. The V and J genes are TRBV7-9 and TRBJ2-1, with D uncertain. V gave up 3 bases and J gave up 9 bases, with 9 bases separating them. The CDR3 sequence is 12 residues long. The germline gives CDR1 SEHNR, CDR2 FQNEAQ (reference sequence). Here the CDR3 reads CASSLSSAEQFF. As DNA, the CDR3 is TGTGCCAGCAGCTTGAGTTCGGCTGAGCAGTTCTTC.

The V call is TRBV20-1, the J call TRBJ1-1; D is unclear. The length of the CDR3 is 16 residues. Trimming left V 3 bases short and J 4 bases short, with 21 bases between. Germline V gene lookup returns CDR1 DFQATT and CDR2 SNEGSKA (reference sequence). CDR3 sequence (DNA): TGCAGTGCTAGGGCTGGGTCGGGCCCGGTGGGCACTGAAGCTTTCTTT. It codes for CSARAGSGPVGTEAFF.

This clonotype was seen only a few times. The V gene is TRBV28, the J gene TRBJ2-5, with TRBD2 matching 8 bases. V shed 6 bases, J shed 1 base, and the junction held 4 bases outside the gene matches. The length of the CDR3 is 14 residues. Germline V gene data show CDR1 as MDHEN and CDR2 as SYDVKM. The CDR3 sequence: CASSSGGVQETQYF. The CDR3 DNA reads as TGTGCCAGCAGCTCGGGAGGGGTCCAAGAGACCCAGTACTTC. The variable domain in full, completed from reference TRBV28 and TRBJ2-5, reads DVKVTQSSRYLVKRTGEKVFLECVQDMDHENMFWYRQDPGLGLRLIYFSYDVKMKEKGDIPEGYSVSREKKERFSLILESASTNQTSMYLCASSSGGVQETQYFGPGTRLLVL.

The chain employs TRBV20-1 and TRBJ2-4, with D possibly TRBD1 on 5 matching bases. Germline CDR1 reads DFQATT; CDR2 reads SNEGSKA (reference sequence). The CDR3 runs to 14 residues. Trimming removed 0 bases from V and 6 bases from J, with 12 bases in between. This chain's CDR3 is CSARESPTVNIQYF. The CDR3, as DNA: TGCAGTGCTAGAGAGAGTCCGACAGTAAACATTCAGTACTTC.

This clonotype was seen a handful of times. The J gene is TRBJ2-7, the V gene TRBV11-1, with 8 bases that match TRBD1. Per the germline V gene, CDR1 is SGHAT and CDR2 is FQDESV (reference sequence). This CDR3 spans 14 amino acids. With 7 bases clipped from V and 2 bases from J, the junction kept 7 bases outside the gene matches. The CDR3 DNA follows: TGTGCCAGCATGGACAGGGCGACGACCTACGAGCAGTACTTC. It specifies CASMDRATTYEQYF.

This clonotype was picked up many times. The V and J genes are TRBV6-1 and TRBJ2-2; unclear D gene. The CDR3 spans 16 residues. Trimming pared 8 bases from V and 1 base from J, leaving 17 bases between. From germline, CDR1 is MNHNS and CDR2 SASEGT. In DNA, the CDR3 is TGTGCCAGCGCCCTCCTGGCTGACCTGAACACCGGGGAGCTGTTTTTT. The encoded protein is CASALLADLNTGELFF.

V and J are TRBV7-9 and TRBJ2-1, with TRBD2 matching over 9 bases. With V trimmed by 0 bases and J by 1 base, 4 bases remained unmatched. The CDR3 is 17 amino acids. Germline CDR1 SEHNR, CDR2 FQNEAQ (reference sequence). In nucleotides, the CDR3 is TGTGCCAGCAGCTTAGCGCTAGCGGGGTTTTCCTACAATGAGCAGTTCTTC. This translates into CASSLALAGFSYNEQFF. The full variable domain, in which reference TRBV7-9 and TRBJ2-1 provide the parts outside the CDR3, is DTGVSQNPRHKITKRGQNVTFRCDPISEHNRLYWYRQTLGQGPEFLTYFQNEAQLEKSRLLSDRFSAERPKGSFSTLEIQRTEQGDSAMYLCASSLALAGFSYNEQFFGPGTRLTVL.

In this sample, this clonotype turned up once. The CDR3 carries no conserved terminal phenylalanine or tryptophan, so it likely arises from a read error. The V and J genes are TRBV15 and TRBJ2-7, with D perhaps TRBD2 (5 bases). The CDR3 sequence is 12 residues long. Germline V gene sequence: CDR1 LNHNV, CDR2 YYDKDF (reference sequence). Trimming stripped 6 bases from V and 9 bases from J, with 15 bases between. CDR3 loop: CATSPGFVAQYI. DNA for the CDR3: TGTGCCACCAGTCCGGGGTTTGTCGCGCAGTACATC.